This entry lists 17 T cell receptor beta chains sequenced from one sample in a study of T-cell reconstitution after alpha-beta-depleted transplantation in children. The TCRbeta library was prepared with unique molecular identifiers. TCRdb redid the calling of the PCR reads with MiXCR, one entry per CDR3 protein. The table has 450,000 to 700,000 distinct CDR3 sequences, 25% to 30% seen once. The material was PBMCs, obtained before TCRalphabeta/CD19-depleted stem cell transplant. Every receptor here comes from a boy younger than two with Wiskott-Aldrich syndrome, due to receive a stem cell transplant.

This clonotype was counted many times. The gene calls are TRBV20-1 and TRBJ2-1; TRBD2 matches at 9 bases. CDR1 DFQATT and CDR2 SNEGSKA come from the germline V gene (reference sequence). This CDR3 contains 15 residues. The trim removed 6 bases at V and 10 bases at J, leaving 16 bases unmatched. CDR3 DNA sequence: TGCAGTGCCAAGACTCGTCCAGCGGGAGGATGGGAGCAGTTCTTC. It codes for CSAKTRPAGGWEQFF.

The V call is TRBV5-5, the J call TRBJ2-7, with D perhaps TRBD2 (6 bases). The germline gives CDR1 SGHKS, CDR2 YYEKEE (reference sequence). The CDR3 is 14 amino acids. The V gene lost 1 base and the J gene lost 6 bases, with 14 bases spanning the gap. The CDR3 loop reads CASSLKAGGVEQYF. As DNA, the CDR3 is TGTGCCAGCAGCTTGAAGGCGGGCGGGGTCGAGCAGTACTTC. Full variable domain (remainder filled in from reference TRBV5-5 and TRBJ2-7): DAGVTQSPTHLIKTRGQQVTLRCSPISGHKSVSWYQQVLGQGPQFIFQYYEKEERGRGNFPDRFSARQFPNYSSELNVNALLLGDSALYLCASSLKAGGVEQYFGPGTRLTVT.

The chain couples TRBV12-3 or TRBV12-4 to TRBJ2-2, with 7 bases aligning to TRBD2. The CDR3 contains 17 residues. The V gene end was trimmed by 7 bases and the J gene end by 6 bases; junction bases not matched to a gene: 17. CDR3 in DNA: TGTGCCAGCAATTTCTTGATAGGGGAGGGGATACCCGGGGAGCTGTTTTTT. Translating it yields CASNFLIGEGIPGELFF.

There are a few counts of this clonotype. The chain links TRBV5-1 to TRBJ1-6, with 7 bases matching TRBD1. J gave up 5 bases and V 4 bases, and 6 bases lay outside the gene matches. CDR1 is SGHRS and CDR2 is YFSETQ in the germline V gene. The length of the CDR3 is 15 residues. CDR3 loop: CASSVKQGNNSPLHF. The CDR3 nucleotides read TGCGCCAGCAGCGTCAAACAGGGGAATAATTCACCCCTCCACTTT.

The chain combines TRBV20-1 with TRBJ2-7, with 12 bases matching TRBD2. The CDR3 extends over 17 amino acids. The germline CDR1 and CDR2 sequences are DFQATT and SNEGSKA (reference sequence). The V and J ends lost 0 bases and 4 bases, in that order; junction bases with no gene match: 10. CDR3 in DNA: TGCAGTGCTAGAGATTTCTTTCTAGCGGGAGGGCGATACGAGCAGTACTTC. It yields the protein CSARDFFLAGGRYEQYF.

At least ten counts were recorded for this clonotype. The chain couples TRBV5-1 to TRBJ2-5, with D uncertain. Between the trimmed V and J ends, which lost 3 bases and 0 bases, there was a span of 3 bases. There are 12 residues in the CDR3. In germline, CDR1 is SGHRS, CDR2 YFSETQ. CDR3 sequence (DNA): TGCGCCAGCAGCTCCTACCAAGAGACCCAGTACTTC. Protein sequence: CASSSYQETQYF. The full variable domain, its missing parts supplied by reference TRBV5-1 and TRBJ2-5, is KAGVTQTPRYLIKTRGQQVTLSCSPISGHRSVSWYQQTPGQGLQFLFEYFSETQRNKGNFPGRFSGRQFSNSRSEMNVSTLELGDSALYLCASSSYQETQYFGPGTRLLVL.

This clonotype came up a few times. This rearrangement joins TRBV14 to TRBJ2-1, with TRBD2 identical over 9 bases. The CDR3 extends over 16 amino acids. The trim removed 2 bases at V and 1 base at J, leaving 3 bases unmatched. Germline V CDR1 and CDR2: SGHDN, FVKESK. The CDR3 is CASSQWTSVSYNEQFF. The CDR3 nucleotides read TGTGCCAGCAGCCAATGGACTAGCGTTTCCTACAATGAGCAGTTCTTC.

The chain is built from TRBV5-1 and TRBJ2-1, with 9 positions matching TRBD2. The CDR3 loop spans 13 amino acids. Germline V gene lookup returns CDR1 SGHRS and CDR2 YFSETQ. Germline trimming cut 4 bases from V and 9 bases from J; bases unmatched to any gene: 5. The chain's CDR3 is CASSPGTSSEQFF. The CDR3 DNA sequence: TGCGCCAGCAGCCCCGGGACTAGCAGTGAGCAGTTCTTC.

This clonotype has just a few counts. The gene calls are TRBV12-3 or TRBV12-4 and TRBJ1-2, with TRBD1 matching 7 bases. V shed 5 bases, J shed 3 bases, and the junction held 0 bases outside the gene matches. The CDR3 consists of 12 residues. The CDR3 spells CASSGQDYGYTF. The CDR3 nucleotides are TGTGCCAGCAGTGGACAGGACTATGGCTACACCTTC.

This clonotype was seen a handful of times. The chain carries TRBV20-1 and TRBJ2-5, with D maybe TRBD1 (5 bases). V was trimmed by 4 bases and J by 7 bases, leaving 25 bases between them. The CDR3 consists of 16 residues. Germline V gives CDR1 DFQATT, CDR2 SNEGSKA (reference sequence). The CDR3 DNA follows: TGCAGTGCTACTTCTTTTATCAGGGCCTCTTCTGGGACCCAGTACTTC. Translation gives CSATSFIRASSGTQYF.

This clonotype was seen a handful of times. The V and J genes are TRBV12-3 or TRBV12-4 and TRBJ1-2, with D possibly TRBD1 on 5 matching bases. V dropped 3 bases and J dropped 8 bases, with 13 bases sitting between them. CDR3 length equals 13 residues. DNA of the CDR3: TGTGCCAGCAGTTTTAAGAGAGGGGAGGGCTACACCTTC. This translates into CASSFKRGEGYTF.

The chain employs TRBV12-3 or TRBV12-4 and TRBJ2-5, with D possibly TRBD2 on 6 matching bases. The CDR3 sequence is 15 residues long. Trimming removed 6 bases from V and 5 bases from J, with 19 bases in between. The CDR3 loop reads CASSSGTLGGETQYF. DNA of the CDR3: TGTGCCAGCAGCTCCGGGACTCTCGGCGGGGAGACCCAGTACTTC.

The chain combines TRBV27 with TRBJ2-1; D tentatively fits TRBD1 or TRBD2 (6 bases each). The germline gives CDR1 MNHEY, CDR2 SMNVEV (reference sequence). V was trimmed by 6 bases and J by 7 bases, leaving 19 bases between them. The CDR3 is 15 residues long. In nucleotides, the CDR3 is TGTGCCAGCAGGAATAGGGGGGAGTTGAGGAATGAGCAGTTCTTC. Translated: CASRNRGELRNEQFF.

This clonotype showed up just a few times. The J gene is TRBJ2-3, the V gene TRBV12-3 or TRBV12-4; D is undetermined. The CDR3 has 12 amino acids. Trimming took off 7 bases at V and 7 bases at J, with 12 bases between the two ends. The CDR3 sequence is CASNTLSNTQYF. CDR3 bases: TGTGCCAGCAATACACTCTCCAATACGCAGTATTTT.

V is TRBV3-1 and J is TRBJ2-7, with 9 nucleotides matching TRBD1. This CDR3 comprises 15 residues. Germline assignment: CDR1 LGHDT and CDR2 YNNKEL (reference sequence). The V segment lost 3 bases and the J segment 5 bases; nucleotides outside the gene matches: 8. For the CDR3, the DNA is TGTGCCAGCAGCCACGTCGGACAGGGGAGGGACGAGCAGTACTTC. It translates to CASSHVGQGRDEQYF.

This clonotype came up a few times. The chain links TRBV25-1 to TRBJ2-3; tentative D call: TRBD2 (5 bases). V gave up 5 bases and J gave up 1 base, with 13 bases separating them. The CDR3 has 15 residues. Germline lookup yields CDR1 MGHDK and CDR2 SYGVNS. This CDR3 is CASSFGIRGTDTQYF. The CDR3 bases are TGTGCCAGCAGTTTCGGGATACGGGGCACAGATACGCAGTATTTT.

The genes are TRBV5-4 and TRBJ2-7; D unresolved. CDR1 is SGHNT and CDR2 is YYREEE in the germline V gene (reference sequence). The CDR3 contains 15 residues. Deletions cut 3 bases from V and 2 bases from J, with 15 bases between. CDR3 protein: CASSSEFKEAYEQYF. CDR3 bases: TGTGCCAGCAGCTCAGAATTCAAAGAGGCCTACGAGCAGTACTTC.